Listed below are T cell receptor beta chains from one sample, sequenced in a study of blood T cell repertoires in COVID-19. The data were produced by immunoSEQ multiplex PCR, yet TCRdb's version contains in-frame clones alone and is incomplete. The sample records a few hundred thousand clones, roughly nine tenths being singletons. Sequencing was done on a sample of PBMCs or T cells enriched from blood (not recorded which). These TCRs come from a woman under 30 in a cohort exposed to, infected with or recovered from COVID-19 (not recorded which). Both conserved end residues are part of each CDR3. D genes are given only for firm matches. A row's size may be missing; if present it is once, few, many or a size class.

16	TRBV4-1	-	-	TRBJ1-2	CASSQEVPVLNYGYTF	TGCGCCAGCAGCCAAGAGGTCCCGGTACTCAACTATGGCTACACCTTC
14	TRBV10-3	-	-	TRBJ2-2	CAMRDSKNTGELFF	TGTGCCATGCGGGACAGCAAAAACACCGGGGAGCTGTTTTTT
14	TRBV2	-	once	TRBJ2-7	CASLSSQGSGEQYF	TGTGCCAGCCTTTCCTCCCAGGGGTCTGGCGAGCAGTACTTC
15	TRBV7-8	-	-	TRBJ2-5	CASRGKGALQETQYF	TGTGCCAGCAGGGGGAAAGGGGCTCTTCAAGAGACCCAGTACTTC
19	TRBV3-1/TRBV3-2	-	-	TRBJ1-6	CASSPSDLAPGSYNSPLHF	TGTGCCAGCAGCCCCTCGGACTTAGCTCCGGGGTCCTATAATTCACCCCTCCACTTT
14	TRBV11-2	-	-	TRBJ1-6	CASSLLQKNSPLHF	TGTGCCAGCAGCTTATTACAAAAGAATTCACCCCTCCACTTT
17	TRBV19	-	-	TRBJ1-2	CASSFAPGGGIPYGYTF	TGTGCCAGTAGCTTCGCCCCGGGGGGAGGGATCCCCTATGGCTACACCTTC
15	TRBV14	TRBD1	-	TRBJ2-7	CASSQGGQGVYEQYF	TGTGCCAGCAGCCAAGGCGGGCAGGGGGTCTACGAGCAGTACTTC
15	TRBV5-6	TRBD1	-	TRBJ1-4	CASSYGTAGGEKLFF	TGTGCCAGCAGCTATGGGACAGCCGGAGGTGAAAAACTGTTTTTT
16	TRBV7-9	-	-	TRBJ1-5	CASSLGVSSPNQPQHF	TGTGCCAGCAGCCTAGGGGTTTCTAGTCCCAATCAGCCCCAGCATTTT
13	TRBV2	-	-	TRBJ2-1	CASSSKPGGGEFF	TGTGCCAGCAGTTCCAAACCCGGAGGGGGGGAGTTCTTC
13	TRBV2	TRBD1	-	TRBJ2-7	CAGRQGENYEQYF	TGTGCCGGCCGCCAGGGGGAGAACTACGAGCAGTACTTC
12	TRBV5-1	-	-	TRBJ2-7	CASSSDSLGQYF	TGCGCCAGCAGCTCGGACTCTCTGGGTCAGTACTTC
14	TRBV28	-	-	TRBJ2-3	CASRGEPGIDTQYF	TGTGCCAGCAGAGGTGAACCAGGGATAGATACGCAGTATTTT
13	TRBV19	TRBD1	-	TRBJ1-2	CASSPGTGYGYTF	TGTGCCAGTAGCCCCGGGACAGGCTATGGCTACACCTTC
14	TRBV7-9	TRBD1	-	TRBJ1-5	CASSTGTGGQPQHF	TGTGCCAGCAGCACCGGGACAGGGGGTCAGCCCCAGCATTTT
15	TRBV5-1	-	-	TRBJ1-4	CASSLSWTAGEKLFF	TGCGCCAGCAGCTTGTCTTGGACAGCTGGTGAAAAACTGTTTTTT
15	TRBV7-8	-	few	TRBJ2-3	CASSLAAASTDTQYF	TGTGCCAGCAGCTTAGCAGCGGCTAGCACAGATACGCAGTATTTT
14	TRBV24-1	-	-	TRBJ2-7	CATSVQQGPHEQYF	TGTGCCACCAGTGTTCAACAGGGCCCCCACGAGCAGTACTTC
15	TRBV6-5	-	-	TRBJ2-7	CASRDRDGSSYEQYF	TGTGCCAGCAGAGACAGGGACGGGAGCTCCTACGAGCAGTACTTC
15	TRBV3-1/TRBV3-2	TRBD1	-	TRBJ1-1	CASSHSGTGNTEAFF	TGTGCCAGCAGCCACTCCGGGACAGGGAACACTGAAGCTTTCTTT
14	TRBV11-2	-	-	TRBJ1-5	CASSDRQYNQPQHF	TGTGCCAGCAGCGATCGACAGTACAATCAGCCCCAGCATTTT
15	TRBV4-1	-	-	TRBJ2-7	CASSQGLSPSYEQYF	TGCGCCAGCAGCCAAGGATTGAGTCCCTCCTACGAGCAGTACTTC
14	TRBV10-3	TRBD1	once	TRBJ1-2	CAISKTGSGYGYTF	TGTGCCATCAGTAAGACAGGGAGCGGCTATGGCTACACCTTC
12	TRBV6-5	-	-	TRBJ1-1	CASMGTLSEAFF	TGTGCCAGCATGGGCACTCTCAGTGAAGCTTTCTTT
13	TRBV27	-	-	TRBJ2-1	CASSSGRNNEQFF	TGTGCCAGCAGTTCAGGAAGGAATAATGAGCAGTTCTTC
15	TRBV7-6	-	-	TRBJ1-6	CASSPRSAGNSPLHF	TGTGCCAGCAGCCCCCGGTCTGCGGGTAATTCACCCCTCCACTTT
13	TRBV10-3	-	-	TRBJ2-7	CATKVGEPYEQYF	TGTGCCACCAAGGTCGGGGAACCCTACGAGCAGTACTTC
15	TRBV6-6	TRBD1	few	TRBJ2-1	CASSYGTGGHNEQFF	TGTGCCAGCAGTTACGGGACAGGGGGTCACAATGAGCAGTTCTTC
15	TRBV18	TRBD1	-	TRBJ2-1	CASSPLGQGGNEQFF	TGTGCCAGCTCACCATTAGGACAGGGGGGCAATGAGCAGTTCTTC
17	TRBV10-1	TRBD1	-	TRBJ2-2	CASSDSSGGLNTGELFF	TGCGCCAGCAGTGACTCGTCAGGGGGCCTGAACACCGGGGAGCTGTTTTTT
17	TRBV5-6	-	-	TRBJ1-6	CASSLRPSGPYNSPLHF	TGTGCCAGCAGCTTAAGACCCTCAGGGCCCTATAATTCACCCCTCCACTTT
16	TRBV7-9	-	-	TRBJ2-3	CASSLSLQGSTDTQYF	TGTGCCAGCAGCTTATCGTTGCAGGGTTCCACAGATACGCAGTATTTT
12	TRBV28	-	-	TRBJ1-4	CASRQSNEKLFF	TGTGCCAGCCGCCAGTCTAATGAAAAACTGTTTTTT
17	TRBV7-3	-	-	TRBJ1-3	CASSLNPTGSSGNTIYF	TGTGCCAGCAGCTTAAATCCGACGGGTAGCTCTGGAAACACCATATATTTT
15	TRBV6-5	TRBD1	-	TRBJ1-2	CASSYSRGLSYGYTF	TGTGCCAGCAGTTACTCGAGGGGGCTTAGCTATGGCTACACCTTC
14	TRBV6-5	TRBD1	once	TRBJ2-7	CASCEPGQGGEQYF	TGTGCCAGCTGCGAACCGGGACAGGGAGGAGAGCAGTACTTC
13	TRBV7-3	-	-	TRBJ2-7	CASSLTDNTEQYF	TGTGCCAGCAGCTTAACCGACAATACCGAGCAGTACTTC
19	TRBV6-1	-	-	TRBJ1-5	CASSEFISSIGAINQPQHF	TGTGCCAGCAGTGAGTTCATTTCGAGTATAGGGGCGATCAATCAGCCCCAGCATTTT
13	TRBV6-5	-	-	TRBJ1-1	CAILSGLNTEAFF	TGTGCCATACTTTCGGGGTTGAACACTGAAGCTTTCTTT
15	TRBV11-3	TRBD1	-	TRBJ2-5	CASSPGQGAQETQYF	TGTGCCAGCAGCCCGGGACAGGGAGCGCAAGAGACCCAGTACTTC
15	TRBV6-1	-	-	TRBJ1-5	CASSDGQYSNQPQHF	TGTGCCAGCAGTGATGGCCAGTATAGCAATCAGCCCCAGCATTTT
14	TRBV5-5	-	-	TRBJ2-5	CASSLMGRGETQYF	TGTGCCAGCAGCTTGATGGGTCGCGGAGAGACCCAGTACTTC
14	TRBV7-2	-	-	TRBJ1-5	CASSLDLGSEPQHF	TGTGCCAGCAGCTTAGACCTAGGGAGCGAGCCCCAGCATTTT
12	TRBV28	-	-	TRBJ2-7	CASSSGTYEQYF	TGTGCCAGCAGTTCGGGGACCTACGAGCAGTACTTC
15	TRBV9	TRBD1	-	TRBJ1-4	CASSAGQGSNEKLFF	TGTGCCAGCAGCGCAGGACAGGGGAGTAATGAAAAACTGTTTTTT
15	TRBV5-6	-	-	TRBJ2-3	CASSLVLLGGDTQYF	TGTGCCAGCAGCTTGGTACTTCTAGGAGGAGATACGCAGTATTTT
12	TRBV30	-	-	TRBJ2-1	CAWSVLGDEQFF	TGTGCCTGGAGTGTACTTGGTGATGAGCAGTTCTTC
15	TRBV6-5	-	-	TRBJ1-1	CASSYSTGRGTEAFF	TGTGCCAGCAGTTACTCTACTGGCAGGGGCACTGAAGCTTTCTTT
15	TRBV18	TRBD1	once	TRBJ1-4	CASSPHKGGDEKLFF	TGTGCCAGCTCACCACATAAAGGGGGCGACGAAAAACTGTTTTTT
14	TRBV6-5	-	-	TRBJ1-5	CASGGRRNNQPQHF	TGTGCTAGTGGGGGCCGACGGAACAATCAGCCCCAGCATTTT
12	TRBV5-4	-	few	TRBJ2-1	CASSLDFNEQFF	TGTGCCAGCAGCTTGGACTTCAATGAGCAGTTCTTC
16	TRBV2	-	-	TRBJ2-3	CASSEWLASSTDTQYF	TGTGCCAGCAGTGAATGGCTAGCCAGCTCCACAGATACGCAGTATTTT
15	TRBV13	TRBD1	-	TRBJ1-1	CASSRQGVRYTEAFF	TGTGCCAGCAGCCGACAGGGGGTTCGGTACACTGAAGCTTTCTTT
15	TRBV10-3	-	-	TRBJ2-7	CAISESTDAPGEQYF	TGTGCCATCAGTGAGTCCACTGATGCCCCGGGGGAGCAGTACTTC
16	TRBV29-1	-	-	TRBJ2-3	CSVGSNGFFEADTQYF	TGCAGCGTTGGTTCAAACGGCTTCTTCGAGGCAGATACGCAGTATTTT